This T cell receptor (beta chain) was obtained from a study of T-cell memory formation after mild COVID-19. TCRdb re-analysed the 5' RACE reads in MiXCR, keeping a single row per CDR3 protein. The sample consists of about 210,000 distinct CDR3 sequences, under 12% of them appearing once. This CDR3 has 14 amino acids. In germline, CDR1 is MNHNY, CDR2 SVGAGI (reference sequence). The ends lost 5 bases at V and 6 bases at J; junction bases unmatched: 7. The receptor's source is a man in his late teens or twenties who had mild COVID-19 (a few samples of this study predate the infection). Cell type and time point are not known. This chain connects TRBV6-6 to TRBJ2-1, with 7 nucleotides matching TRBD1. Sequencing was carried out using PBMCs or a T cell subset sorted from them (not recorded which). The CDR3 DNA is TGTGCCAGCAGTCGGCCTACAGGGGTCAATGAGCAGTTCTTC. Translated, it gives CASSRPTGVNEQFF.